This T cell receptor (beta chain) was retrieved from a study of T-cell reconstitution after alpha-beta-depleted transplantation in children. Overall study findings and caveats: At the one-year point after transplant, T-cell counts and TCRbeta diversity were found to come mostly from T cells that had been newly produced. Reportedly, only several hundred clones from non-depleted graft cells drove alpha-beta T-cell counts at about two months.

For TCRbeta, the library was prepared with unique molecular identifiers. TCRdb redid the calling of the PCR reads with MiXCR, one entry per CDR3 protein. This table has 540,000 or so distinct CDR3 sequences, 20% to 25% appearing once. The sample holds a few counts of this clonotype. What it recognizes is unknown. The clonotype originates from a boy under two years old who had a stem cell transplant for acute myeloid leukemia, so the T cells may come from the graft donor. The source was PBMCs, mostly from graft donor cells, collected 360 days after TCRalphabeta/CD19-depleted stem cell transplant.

CDR3 sequence: CASSLSLGQGRSLAKNIQYF. The CDR3 coding sequence is TGCGCCAGCAGCTTGAGCCTCGGACAGGGTCGAAGCCTAGCCAAAAACATTCAGTACTTC. The rearrangement uses TRBV5-1 and TRBJ2-4, with TRBD1 matching over 8 bases. The CDR3 extends over 20 amino acids. Trimming removed 1 base from V and 0 bases from J; junction bases left unmatched: 15. Germline V gene data show CDR1 as SGHRS and CDR2 as YFSETQ. Full variable domain (remainder filled in from reference TRBV5-1 and TRBJ2-4): KAGVTQTPRYLIKTRGQQVTLSCSPISGHRSVSWYQQTPGQGLQFLFEYFSETQRNKGNFPGRFSGRQFSNSRSEMNVSTLELGDSALYLCASSLSLGQGRSLAKNIQYFGAGTRLSVL.